These T cell receptor beta chains were read from a single sample in a study of blood T cell repertoires in COVID-19. Some clones are missing from TCRdb's copy, which holds only in-frame ones; the method was immunoSEQ multiplex PCR. The sample gives over 25,000 clones, roughly 90% of which show up once; about 8% is in the top ten. Material for sequencing was peripheral blood. The receptor set was obtained from an older man with active or convalescent COVID-19. The CDR3 runs from the conserved cysteine through the conserved F or W. The order of the fields is D gene, clone size, J gene, V gene, CDR3 DNA, CDR3 protein. D genes are given only for firm matches. Rows give clone size only sometimes, using once, few, many, or a class for an expanded clone.

d_gene: TRBD1; abundance: .; j_gene: TRBJ1-4; v_gene: TRBV5-1; CDR3nt: TGCGCCAGCAGAAGCGGGACAGGGGGGAGCGGTGAAAAACTGTTTTTT; CDR3aa: CASRSGTGGSGEKLFF
d_gene: .; abundance: .; j_gene: TRBJ1-5; v_gene: TRBV2; CDR3nt: TGTGCCAGCAGTGAATGGAGGGTTGGCAATCAGCCCCAGCATTTT; CDR3aa: CASSEWRVGNQPQHF
d_gene: TRBD1; abundance: .; j_gene: TRBJ1-1; v_gene: TRBV30; CDR3nt: TGTGCCTGGGGACAGGGGGGCTCCCCTTTCTTT; CDR3aa: CAWGQGGSPFF
d_gene: .; abundance: .; j_gene: TRBJ1-5; v_gene: TRBV7-6; CDR3nt: TGTGCCAGCAGCTTAGTCCCCCCCACAACAGGGCCCAATCAGCCCCAGCATTTT; CDR3aa: CASSLVPPTTGPNQPQHF
d_gene: .; abundance: .; j_gene: TRBJ1-1; v_gene: TRBV7-9; CDR3nt: TGTGCCAGCAGCTTAGAGGCTAGGGGCTCTGAAGCTTTCTTT; CDR3aa: CASSLEARGSEAFF
d_gene: .; abundance: .; j_gene: TRBJ2-5; v_gene: TRBV11-3; CDR3nt: TGTGCCAGCAGCCCCAGGGGATCTGCGGAGACCCAGTACTTC; CDR3aa: CASSPRGSAETQYF
d_gene: TRBD1; abundance: .; j_gene: TRBJ1-2; v_gene: TRBV12-3/TRBV12-4; CDR3nt: TGTGCCAGCAGTTTACCGACAGGGATCGGCTACACCTTC; CDR3aa: CASSLPTGIGYTF
d_gene: .; abundance: .; j_gene: TRBJ1-5; v_gene: TRBV3-1/TRBV3-2; CDR3nt: TGTGCCAGCAGCCCCGACCAGAGACCCGAGGCCCAGCATTTT; CDR3aa: CASSPDQRPEAQHF
d_gene: TRBD1; abundance: .; j_gene: TRBJ1-4; v_gene: TRBV29-1; CDR3nt: TGCAGCGTCGGACAGGGGGCAGATGAAAAACTGTTTTTT; CDR3aa: CSVGQGADEKLFF
d_gene: .; abundance: .; j_gene: TRBJ2-7; v_gene: TRBV6-5; CDR3nt: TGTGCCAGCAGGACCCCGGGACAAACGCAATACGAGCAGTACTTC; CDR3aa: CASRTPGQTQYEQYF
d_gene: .; abundance: .; j_gene: TRBJ2-4; v_gene: TRBV7-2; CDR3nt: TGTGCCAGCAGCTCCGACAGGAGTAGGCACATTCAGTACTTC; CDR3aa: CASSSDRSRHIQYF
d_gene: TRBD1; abundance: .; j_gene: TRBJ1-2; v_gene: TRBV18; CDR3nt: TGTGCCAGCTCACCACAAACAGGGGCAGATGACTATGGCTACACCTTC; CDR3aa: CASSPQTGADDYGYTF
d_gene: TRBD2; abundance: .; j_gene: TRBJ2-7; v_gene: TRBV19; CDR3nt: TGTGCCACCGGACTAGCGGGGGCTTACGAGCAGTACTTC; CDR3aa: CATGLAGAYEQYF
d_gene: TRBD2; abundance: .; j_gene: TRBJ2-2; v_gene: TRBV5-1; CDR3nt: TGCGCCAGCAGCTTTGCGGGAGTGACCGGGGAGCTGTTTTTT; CDR3aa: CASSFAGVTGELFF
d_gene: .; abundance: .; j_gene: TRBJ2-5; v_gene: TRBV9; CDR3nt: TGTGCCAGCAGCCCGGGACAGAGCCGGGAGGAGACCCAGTACTTC; CDR3aa: CASSPGQSREETQYF
d_gene: TRBD2; abundance: .; j_gene: TRBJ2-5; v_gene: TRBV7-2; CDR3nt: TGTGCCAGCAGCTTGGTTGTCCTAGCGGGGGAAGAGACCCAGTACTTC; CDR3aa: CASSLVVLAGEETQYF
d_gene: .; abundance: .; j_gene: TRBJ2-3; v_gene: TRBV30; CDR3nt: TGTGCCTGGCAGCTGCAGGCGGGGTGGGGCACAGATACGCAGTATTTT; CDR3aa: CAWQLQAGWGTDTQYF
d_gene: TRBD2; abundance: .; j_gene: TRBJ2-1; v_gene: TRBV7-3; CDR3nt: TGTGCCAGCAGCCCCGTAGCGGGGGGGCCCAATGAGCAGTTCTTC; CDR3aa: CASSPVAGGPNEQFF
d_gene: .; abundance: .; j_gene: TRBJ1-1; v_gene: TRBV5-6; CDR3nt: TGTGCCAGCAGCCTAACTCCGAGGACTGAAGCTTTCTTT; CDR3aa: CASSLTPRTEAFF
d_gene: TRBD1; abundance: few; j_gene: TRBJ2-7; v_gene: TRBV5-6; CDR3nt: TGTGCCAGCAGTTACCAGGGGGCGGCCTACGAGCAGTACTTC; CDR3aa: CASSYQGAAYEQYF
d_gene: TRBD1; abundance: .; j_gene: TRBJ1-2; v_gene: TRBV2; CDR3nt: TGTGCCAGCGGTAGACAGGGGGCAAGTGGCTACACCTTC; CDR3aa: CASGRQGASGYTF
d_gene: .; abundance: .; j_gene: TRBJ2-1; v_gene: TRBV7-3; CDR3nt: TGTGCCAGCAGCCACCGACTAGGCGAACACAATGAGCAGTTCTTC; CDR3aa: CASSHRLGEHNEQFF
d_gene: .; abundance: .; j_gene: TRBJ2-2; v_gene: TRBV3-1/TRBV3-2; CDR3nt: TGTGCCAGCAGCCAAGGCGGCCCCAGGGTGAACACCGGGGAGCTGTTTTTT; CDR3aa: CASSQGGPRVNTGELFF
d_gene: .; abundance: .; j_gene: TRBJ1-4; v_gene: TRBV4-2; CDR3nt: TGTGCCAGCAGCCAAGAAGCCCCGGGGAAATTAAAGAATGAAAAACTGTTTTTT; CDR3aa: CASSQEAPGKLKNEKLFF
d_gene: .; abundance: .; j_gene: TRBJ2-1; v_gene: TRBV27; CDR3nt: TGTGCCAGCACCCCTAGAACCGGACAGAATGAGCAGTTCTTC; CDR3aa: CASTPRTGQNEQFF
d_gene: .; abundance: .; j_gene: TRBJ1-1; v_gene: TRBV19; CDR3nt: TGTGCCAGTAGAGGACTAGACAGTTCCACTGAAGCTTTCTTT; CDR3aa: CASRGLDSSTEAFF
d_gene: .; abundance: .; j_gene: TRBJ2-3; v_gene: TRBV4-2; CDR3nt: TGTGCCAGCAGCCCCCTCGGGGGATACACAGATACGCAGTATTTT; CDR3aa: CASSPLGGYTDTQYF
d_gene: .; abundance: .; j_gene: TRBJ1-6; v_gene: TRBV6-5; CDR3nt: TGTGCCAGCAGCGCCGGTTCTTATAATTCACCCCTCCACTTT; CDR3aa: CASSAGSYNSPLHF
d_gene: .; abundance: .; j_gene: TRBJ2-2; v_gene: TRBV6-1; CDR3nt: TGTGCCAGCAGTGCCAGAACGACTAGTCGGGTCGCGCCCGGGGAGCTGTTTTTT; CDR3aa: CASSARTTSRVAPGELFF
d_gene: .; abundance: once; j_gene: TRBJ1-1; v_gene: TRBV28; CDR3nt: TGTGCCAGCACTACGACAGGCATGAACACTGAAGCTTTCTTT; CDR3aa: CASTTTGMNTEAFF
d_gene: TRBD1; abundance: .; j_gene: TRBJ1-5; v_gene: TRBV2; CDR3nt: TGTGCCAGCAGTGAAGGGGTCGGAGGGGGCCCCCAGCATTTT; CDR3aa: CASSEGVGGGPQHF
d_gene: TRBD1; abundance: .; j_gene: TRBJ2-3; v_gene: TRBV7-9; CDR3nt: TGTGCCAGCAGCCCAAGACAGGGCCCAGATACGCAGTATTTT; CDR3aa: CASSPRQGPDTQYF
d_gene: TRBD1; abundance: .; j_gene: TRBJ1-1; v_gene: TRBV27; CDR3nt: TGTGCCAGCAGCCGCGGACAGGGGATAATGAACACTGAAGCTTTCTTT; CDR3aa: CASSRGQGIMNTEAFF
d_gene: TRBD1; abundance: .; j_gene: TRBJ1-5; v_gene: TRBV4-1; CDR3nt: TGCGCCAGCAGCCAAGATACAGGGGGCAATCAGCCCCAGCATTTT; CDR3aa: CASSQDTGGNQPQHF
d_gene: TRBD2; abundance: .; j_gene: TRBJ2-7; v_gene: TRBV6-5; CDR3nt: TGTGCCAGCAGTTACAGGGCTAGCGGGGGATCAGGGGAGCAGTACTTC; CDR3aa: CASSYRASGGSGEQYF
d_gene: TRBD2; abundance: .; j_gene: TRBJ2-2; v_gene: TRBV19; CDR3nt: TGTGCCAGTACCCCGGGGCTAGCGGGAGGCCGGAACACCGGGGAGCTGTTTTTT; CDR3aa: CASTPGLAGGRNTGELFF
d_gene: TRBD1; abundance: .; j_gene: TRBJ1-1; v_gene: TRBV25-1; CDR3nt: TGTGCCAGCAGTGAATCCACAGGGGCCAACACTGAAGCTTTCTTT; CDR3aa: CASSESTGANTEAFF
d_gene: .; abundance: .; j_gene: TRBJ1-2; v_gene: TRBV5-1; CDR3nt: TGCGCCAGCAGCCCCGACAGAGCTAACTATGGCTACACCTTC; CDR3aa: CASSPDRANYGYTF
d_gene: .; abundance: .; j_gene: TRBJ1-3; v_gene: TRBV19; CDR3nt: TGTGCCACCCATCCGGGGTTTGGAAACACCATATATTTT; CDR3aa: CATHPGFGNTIYF
d_gene: TRBD1; abundance: .; j_gene: TRBJ1-2; v_gene: TRBV5-6; CDR3nt: TGTGCCAGCAGCAACGAAGACAGGGGAAAGGGCTATGGCTACACCTTC; CDR3aa: CASSNEDRGKGYGYTF
d_gene: TRBD2; abundance: .; j_gene: TRBJ2-1; v_gene: TRBV2; CDR3nt: TGTGCCAGCAGTACGCGACTAGCGGGAGCAGGCAATGAGCAGTTCTTC; CDR3aa: CASSTRLAGAGNEQFF
d_gene: TRBD1; abundance: .; j_gene: TRBJ1-5; v_gene: TRBV29-1; CDR3nt: TGCAGCGTTGTGGAGGGGGCCTCCAATCAGCCCCAGCATTTT; CDR3aa: CSVVEGASNQPQHF
d_gene: .; abundance: .; j_gene: TRBJ1-1; v_gene: TRBV5-5; CDR3nt: TGTGCCAGCAGCTTGTTCCCCCGCCAGGGCATTGAAGCTTTCTTT; CDR3aa: CASSLFPRQGIEAFF
d_gene: .; abundance: .; j_gene: TRBJ1-5; v_gene: TRBV18; CDR3nt: TGTGCCAGCTCACCACCGGGAGGGAGGAGGCAGCCCCAGCATTTT; CDR3aa: CASSPPGGRRQPQHF
d_gene: .; abundance: .; j_gene: TRBJ1-1; v_gene: TRBV11-2; CDR3nt: TGTGCCAGCAGCTTAGCAATGTACACTGAAGCTTTCTTT; CDR3aa: CASSLAMYTEAFF
d_gene: TRBD1; abundance: .; j_gene: TRBJ2-7; v_gene: TRBV7-2; CDR3nt: TGTGCCAGCAGCGTCCAGACAGGGGACGGCGAGCAGTACTTC; CDR3aa: CASSVQTGDGEQYF
d_gene: .; abundance: once; j_gene: TRBJ2-3; v_gene: TRBV12-3/TRBV12-4; CDR3nt: TGTGCCAGCAATACCGGACCCGGGGGGCAGTATTTT; CDR3aa: CASNTGPGGQYF
d_gene: TRBD2; abundance: .; j_gene: TRBJ2-2; v_gene: TRBV2; CDR3nt: TGTGCCAGCAGTGTCTCTAGCGGGGTGGCGAACACCGGGGAGCTGTTTTTT; CDR3aa: CASSVSSGVANTGELFF
d_gene: TRBD2; abundance: .; j_gene: TRBJ2-3; v_gene: TRBV11-2; CDR3nt: TGTGCCAGCAGCTTATCGGGAGGGATCACAGATACGCAGTATTTT; CDR3aa: CASSLSGGITDTQYF
d_gene: .; abundance: once; j_gene: TRBJ1-5; v_gene: TRBV3-1/TRBV3-2; CDR3nt: TGTGCCAGCAGCCAAGAATTATTTCGTCAGCCCCAGCATTTT; CDR3aa: CASSQELFRQPQHF
d_gene: .; abundance: .; j_gene: TRBJ1-5; v_gene: TRBV10-3; CDR3nt: TGTGCCACCGGGGGGAGCAATCAGCCCCAGCATTTT; CDR3aa: CATGGSNQPQHF
d_gene: .; abundance: .; j_gene: TRBJ1-1; v_gene: TRBV7-6; CDR3nt: TGTGCCAGCAGCGAATCCCTACAGGGGAACACTGAAGCTTTCTTT; CDR3aa: CASSESLQGNTEAFF
d_gene: .; abundance: .; j_gene: TRBJ1-1; v_gene: TRBV7-3; CDR3nt: TGTGCCAGCAGCCCGCCGGGAGGGACTGAAGCTTTCTTT; CDR3aa: CASSPPGGTEAFF
d_gene: .; abundance: once; j_gene: TRBJ1-3; v_gene: TRBV12-3/TRBV12-4; CDR3nt: TGTGCCAGCAGACAAACAGCCGGAAACACCATATATTTT; CDR3aa: CASRQTAGNTIYF
d_gene: .; abundance: .; j_gene: TRBJ1-1; v_gene: TRBV9; CDR3nt: TGTGCCAGCAGCGTAGGCGGTCAAAACACTGAAGCTTTCTTT; CDR3aa: CASSVGGQNTEAFF
d_gene: TRBD2; abundance: .; j_gene: TRBJ2-4; v_gene: TRBV3-1/TRBV3-2; CDR3nt: TGTGCCAGCAGCCAGAGGTTTGCGGGAGGAAACATTCAGTACTTC; CDR3aa: CASSQRFAGGNIQYF
d_gene: .; abundance: .; j_gene: TRBJ2-5; v_gene: TRBV29-1; CDR3nt: TGCAGCGTTGTAGTGGGAGGGGGGGAGACCCAGTACTTC; CDR3aa: CSVVVGGGETQYF